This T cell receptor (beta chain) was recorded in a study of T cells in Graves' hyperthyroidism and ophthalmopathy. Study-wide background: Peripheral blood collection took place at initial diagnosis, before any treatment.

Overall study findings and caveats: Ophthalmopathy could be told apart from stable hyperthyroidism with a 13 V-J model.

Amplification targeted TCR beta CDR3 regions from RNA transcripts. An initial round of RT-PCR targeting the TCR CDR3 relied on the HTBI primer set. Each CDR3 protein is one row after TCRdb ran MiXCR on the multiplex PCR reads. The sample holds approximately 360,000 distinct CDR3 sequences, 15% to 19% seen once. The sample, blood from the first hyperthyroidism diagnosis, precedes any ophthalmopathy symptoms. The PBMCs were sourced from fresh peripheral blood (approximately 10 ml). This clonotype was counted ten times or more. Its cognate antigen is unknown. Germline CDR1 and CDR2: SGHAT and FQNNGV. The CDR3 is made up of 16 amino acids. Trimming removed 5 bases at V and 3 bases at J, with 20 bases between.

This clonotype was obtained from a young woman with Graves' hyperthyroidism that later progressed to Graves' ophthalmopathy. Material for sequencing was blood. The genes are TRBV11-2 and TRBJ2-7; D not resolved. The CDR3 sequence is CASSPPRITVGYEQYF. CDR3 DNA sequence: TGTGCCAGCAGCCCCCCCCGGATCACGGTGGGCTACGAGCAGTACTTC.